These 8 T cell receptor beta chains were sequenced from one sample in a study of cytomegalovirus exposure and HLA in healthy donors. Researchers ran the PCR with 60 Vbeta and 13 Jbeta primers. Here immunoSEQ multiplex PCR was the method, and the copy in TCRdb shows in-frame clones only, minus some. The table includes approximately 160,000 clones, 80% detected once. The sample consisted of PBMCs. Receptors were obtained from a human donor in good health.

The chain recombines TRBV19 with TRBJ2-3, with 7 bases that match TRBD1. The germline V gene encodes CDR1 LNHDA and CDR2 SQIVND (reference sequence). The V gene end was trimmed by 4 bases and the J gene end by 4 bases; junction bases not matched to a gene: 8. The CDR3 has 15 residues. The CDR3 region has the DNA TGTGCCAGTAGTAGAGACAGGGATGTTGCAGATACGCAGTATTTT. This gives the protein CASSRDRDVADTQYF.

This chain joins TRBV7-9 and TRBJ2-5; perhaps TRBD1 as D (5 bases). V lost 6 bases to trimming and J lost 1 base, with 6 bases between them. CDR3 size: 12 residues. CDR1 and CDR2 from the germline V gene are SEHNR and FQNEAQ (reference sequence). DNA for the CDR3: TGTGCCAGCAGAGGGGCCCAAGAGACCCAGTACTTC. Translating it yields CASRGAQETQYF.

V gene TRBV27 combines with J gene TRBJ1-1, with D possibly matching TRBD1 (6 bases). Trimming stripped 3 bases from V and 0 bases from J, with 14 bases between. The CDR3 is 16 amino acids. Looked up from germline, CDR1 is MNHEY and CDR2 is SMNVEV (reference sequence). The CDR3 DNA reads TGTGCCAGCAGTTTTTCAGGGGTTTCAATGAACACTGAAGCTTTCTTT. Residues: CASSFSGVSMNTEAFF.

The chain carries TRBV7-3 and TRBJ1-4; 8 bases match TRBD1. The CDR3 spans 14 residues. Germline trimming cut 5 bases from V and 8 bases from J; bases unmatched to any gene: 7. Germline V lookup: CDR1 SGHTA, CDR2 FQGTGA. The CDR3 DNA reads TGTGCCAGCAGCCTCACAGGGGGGAGGGAAAAACTGTTTTTT. Its protein product is CASSLTGGREKLFF.

This chain links TRBV9 with TRBJ2-3; D might be TRBD2 (7 bases). This CDR3 has 16 amino acids. Germline V gene lookup returns CDR1 SGDLS and CDR2 YYNGEE. Trimming left V 3 bases short and J 0 bases short, with 14 bases between. The CDR3 region has the DNA TGTGCCAGCAGCGGGACGGGGGGCACGAGCACAGATACGCAGTATTTT. It is translated as CASSGTGGTSTDTQYF.

This chain connects TRBV6-5 to TRBJ2-7, with D maybe TRBD1 (5 bases). Trimming left V 8 bases short and J 2 bases short, with 13 bases between. Germline CDR1 is MNHEY and CDR2 is SVGAGI. This CDR3 region has 13 residues. CDR3 residues: CASSKWGPYEQYF. CDR3 DNA sequence: TGTGCCAGCTCTAAATGGGGCCCCTACGAGCAGTACTTC.

The gene calls are TRBV2 and TRBJ2-7; TRBD2 matches at 9 bases. J was trimmed by 4 bases and V by 6 bases; bases with no gene match: 16. CDR3 length: 17 amino acids. Looked up from germline, CDR1 is SNHLY and CDR2 is FYNNEI. The CDR3 here is CASRIRGRETSGYEQYF. The CDR3 nucleotides are TGTGCCAGCAGAATCAGGGGCCGGGAGACTAGCGGATACGAGCAGTACTTC.

Turning to this clone: The same CDR3 arises from other DNA sequences in this sample as well. The J gene is TRBJ1-2, the V gene TRBV6-5, with 8 positions matching TRBD1. The length of the CDR3 is 13 residues. CDR1 MNHEY and CDR2 SVGAGI come from the germline V gene. Losses at the gene ends were 6 bases for V and 4 bases for J; bases not matched to a gene: 4. CDR3 sequence (DNA): TGTGCCAGCAGCCCGGACAGGGCCTATGGCTACACCTTC. Translation gives CASSPDRAYGYTF.